This is a list of T cell receptor beta chains from one sample in a study of control samples from healthy donors and cancer patients. The table came from immunoSEQ multiplex PCR; TCRdb's copy has only in-frame clones and leaves some out. The sample has about 190,000 clones, approximately 91% seen once. The specimen was blood. The receptors shown here come from a young man in good health. CDR3s leave out the opening cysteine and the closing phenylalanine or tryptophan.

v_call	j_call	cdr3_aa
TRBV7-3	TRBJ2-3	ASSSPGTAAVDTQY
TRBV5-1	TRBJ1-6	ASSLADRDNSPLH
TRBV6-1	TRBJ1-2	ASSEPGVEANYGYT
TRBV6-1	TRBJ1-5	ASSEGAYNSNQPQH
TRBV6-1	TRBJ2-4	ASSERGARVGNIQY
TRBV5-1	TRBJ1-6	ASSLASANSPLH
TRBV5-3	TRBJ1-1	ARRFHGGGLDTEAF
TRBV6-6	TRBJ1-3	ASSPREAGNTIY
TRBV4-1	TRBJ1-6	ASSQAGGDRSLH
TRBV11-2	TRBJ2-3	ASSLALAGGRPDTQY